Detailed here is one T cell receptor beta chain. Assay: immunoSEQ multiplex PCR; the TCRdb copy retains only in-frame clones and omits some. In the table there are fewer than 75,000 clones, roughly nine tenths of which are singletons. In germline, CDR1 is SGHNT, CDR2 YENEEA. There are 15 residues in the CDR3. With V trimmed by 8 bases and J by 5 bases, 7 bases remained unmatched. This record comes from a study of T cell changes during pregnancy in multiple sclerosis. The input for sequencing was peripheral blood, taken in the second trimester of pregnancy. This clonotype was obtained from a female donor with multiple sclerosis, enrolled in a pregnancy study. V and J are TRBV11-3 and TRBJ2-2; 11 bases align to TRBD2. The CDR3, as DNA: TGTGCCAGCCGGGGTAGCGGGGGGGTTACCGGGGAGCTGTTTTTT. It translates to CASRGSGGVTGELFF.